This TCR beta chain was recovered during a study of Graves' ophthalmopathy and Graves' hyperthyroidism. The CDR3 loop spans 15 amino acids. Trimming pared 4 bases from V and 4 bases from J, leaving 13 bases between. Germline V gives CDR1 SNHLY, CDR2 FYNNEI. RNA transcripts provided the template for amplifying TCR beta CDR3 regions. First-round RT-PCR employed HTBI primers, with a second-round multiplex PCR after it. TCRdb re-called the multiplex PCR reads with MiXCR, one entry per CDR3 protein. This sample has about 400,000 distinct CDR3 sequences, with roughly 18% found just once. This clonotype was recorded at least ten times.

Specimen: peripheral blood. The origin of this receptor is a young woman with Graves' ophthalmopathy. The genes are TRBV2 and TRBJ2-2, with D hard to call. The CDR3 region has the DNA TGTGCCAGCAGTGGACGGGTGTCGGGCACCGGGGAGCTGTTTTTT. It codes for CASSGRVSGTGELFF.